The clone carrying this TCR beta chain was found a few times. Its matching antigen is unknown. Assay used: immunoSEQ multiplex PCR; TCRdb lists only in-frame clones, some missing. The table records some 150,000 clones, about 86% of them present only once. This record belongs to a study of cytomegalovirus exposure and HLA in healthy donors. Study observations and caveats: It was found in a later analysis that first-cohort TCR clusters tended to co-occur in the 120 validation repertoires. The investigators catalogued 164 TCR beta chains as cytomegalovirus-associated.

The TCR was taken from a human donor in good health. The sample taken for sequencing was PBMCs.

As DNA, the CDR3 is TGTGCCAGCAGCTCTAGGGGGTATGGCTACACCTTC. As protein: CASSSRGYGYTF. The chain recombines TRBV5-8 with TRBJ1-2; D perhaps matches TRBD1 (6 bases). Germline V lookup: CDR1 SGHTS, CDR2 YDEGEE. With 3 bases removed from V and 5 bases from J, the gap between germline ends came to 8 bases. The CDR3 sequence is 12 residues long.